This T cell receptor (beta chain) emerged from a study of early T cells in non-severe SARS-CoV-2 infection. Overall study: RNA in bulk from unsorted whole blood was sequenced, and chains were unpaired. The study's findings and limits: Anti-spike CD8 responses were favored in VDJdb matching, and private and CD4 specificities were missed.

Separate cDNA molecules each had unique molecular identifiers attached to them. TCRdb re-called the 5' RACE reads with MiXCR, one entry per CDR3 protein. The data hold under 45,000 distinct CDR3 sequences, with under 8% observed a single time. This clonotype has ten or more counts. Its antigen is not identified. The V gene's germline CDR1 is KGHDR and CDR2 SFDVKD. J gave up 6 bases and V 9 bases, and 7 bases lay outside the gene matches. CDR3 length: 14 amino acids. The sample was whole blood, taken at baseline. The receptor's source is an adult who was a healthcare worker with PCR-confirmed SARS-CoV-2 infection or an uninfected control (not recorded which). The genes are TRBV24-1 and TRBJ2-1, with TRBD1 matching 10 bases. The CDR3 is CATRRDRGSNEQFF. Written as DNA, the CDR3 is TGTGCCACCCGACGGGACAGGGGTTCCAATGAGCAGTTCTTC.